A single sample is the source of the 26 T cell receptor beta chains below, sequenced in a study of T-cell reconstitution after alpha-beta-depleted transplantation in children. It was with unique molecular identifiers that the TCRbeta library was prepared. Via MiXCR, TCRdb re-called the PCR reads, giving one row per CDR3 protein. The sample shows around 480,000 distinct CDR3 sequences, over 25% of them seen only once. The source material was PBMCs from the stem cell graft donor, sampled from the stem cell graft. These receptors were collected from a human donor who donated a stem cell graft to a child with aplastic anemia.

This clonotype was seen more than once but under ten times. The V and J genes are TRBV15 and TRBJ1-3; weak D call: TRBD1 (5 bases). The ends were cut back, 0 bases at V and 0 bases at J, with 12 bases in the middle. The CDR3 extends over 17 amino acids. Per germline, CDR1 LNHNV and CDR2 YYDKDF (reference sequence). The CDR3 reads CATSRDPGLSSGNTIYF. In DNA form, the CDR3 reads TGTGCCACCAGCAGAGACCCGGGACTTAGCTCTGGAAACACCATATATTTT.

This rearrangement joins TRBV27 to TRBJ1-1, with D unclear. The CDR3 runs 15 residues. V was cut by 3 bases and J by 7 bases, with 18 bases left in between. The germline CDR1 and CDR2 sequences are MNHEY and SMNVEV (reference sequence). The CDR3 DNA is TGTGCCAGCAGTTTTTTCGCGGGCGGGCAAATTGAAGCTTTCTTT. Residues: CASSFFAGGQIEAFF.

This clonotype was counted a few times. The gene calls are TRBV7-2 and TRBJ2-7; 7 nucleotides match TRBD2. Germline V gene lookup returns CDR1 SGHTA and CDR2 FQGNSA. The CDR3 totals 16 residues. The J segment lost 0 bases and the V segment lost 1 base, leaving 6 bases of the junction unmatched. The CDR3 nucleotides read TGTGCCAGCAGCTTAGGCGCGTCGGGGGGCTCCTACGAGCAGTACTTC. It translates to CASSLGASGGSYEQYF.

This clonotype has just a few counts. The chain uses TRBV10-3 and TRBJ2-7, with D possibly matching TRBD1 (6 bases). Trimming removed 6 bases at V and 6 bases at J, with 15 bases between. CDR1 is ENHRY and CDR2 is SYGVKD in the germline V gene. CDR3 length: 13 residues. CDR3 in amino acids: CAISNRDGGEQYF. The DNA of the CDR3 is TGTGCCATCAGCAACAGGGATGGCGGCGAGCAGTACTTC.

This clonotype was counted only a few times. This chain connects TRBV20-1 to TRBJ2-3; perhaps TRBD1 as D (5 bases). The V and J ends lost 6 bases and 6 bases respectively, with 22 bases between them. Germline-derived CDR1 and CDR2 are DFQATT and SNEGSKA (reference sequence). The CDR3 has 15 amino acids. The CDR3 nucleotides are TGCAGTGCCATTAACCGTGGCAGGGTTATTGATACGCAGTATTTT. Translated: CSAINRGRVIDTQYF.

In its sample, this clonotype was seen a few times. The CDR3 DNA reads as TGTGCCAGCAGTTACGGGCACAGCCGAAGGGGCTCCTACAATGAGCAGTTCTTC. Residues: CASSYGHSRRGSYNEQFF. V and J are TRBV6-5 and TRBJ2-1, with D tentatively TRBD1 (5 bases). Trimming took 2 bases from V and 0 from J, leaving 17 bases between them. The V gene's germline CDR1 is MNHEY and CDR2 SVGAGI. The CDR3 is 18 amino acids.

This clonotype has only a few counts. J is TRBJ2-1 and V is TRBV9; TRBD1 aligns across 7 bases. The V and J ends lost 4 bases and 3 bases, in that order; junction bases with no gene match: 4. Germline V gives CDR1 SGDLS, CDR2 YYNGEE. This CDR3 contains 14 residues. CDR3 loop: CASSPGQSYNEQFF. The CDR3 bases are TGTGCCAGCAGCCCGGGACAGAGCTACAATGAGCAGTTCTTC. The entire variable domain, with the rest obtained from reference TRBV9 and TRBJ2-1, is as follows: DSGVTQTPKHLITATGQRVTLRCSPRSGDLSVYWYQQSLDQGLQFLIQYYNGEERAKGNILERFSAQQFPDLHSELNLSSLELGDSALYFCASSPGQSYNEQFFGPGTRLTVL.

The CDR3 nucleotides read TGTGCCAGCAGCTCCAGGGCGAACACTGAAGCTTTCTTT. Its protein is CASSSRANTEAFF. The chain is built from TRBV5-6 and TRBJ1-1, with D maybe TRBD1 (5 bases). Deletions cut 3 bases from V and 1 base from J, with 7 bases between. CDR3 length: 13 amino acids. The germline V gene has CDR1 SGHDT and CDR2 YYEEEE.

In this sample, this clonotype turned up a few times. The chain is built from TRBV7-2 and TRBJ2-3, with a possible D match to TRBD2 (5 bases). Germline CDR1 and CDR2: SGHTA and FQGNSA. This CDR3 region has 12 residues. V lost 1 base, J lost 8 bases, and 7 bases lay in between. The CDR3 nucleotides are TGTGCCAGCAGCTTAGTGAGCGGTACGCAGTATTTT. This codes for CASSLVSGTQYF.

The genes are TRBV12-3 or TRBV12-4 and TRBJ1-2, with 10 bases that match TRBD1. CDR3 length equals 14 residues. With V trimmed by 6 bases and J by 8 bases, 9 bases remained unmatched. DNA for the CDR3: TGTGCCAGCAGGGGGGACAGGGGAGAGGAAGGCTACACCTTC. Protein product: CASRGDRGEEGYTF.

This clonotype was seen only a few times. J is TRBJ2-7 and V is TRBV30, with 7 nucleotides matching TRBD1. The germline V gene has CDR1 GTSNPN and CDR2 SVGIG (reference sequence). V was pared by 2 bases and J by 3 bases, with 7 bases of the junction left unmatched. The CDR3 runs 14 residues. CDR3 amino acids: CAWSSGGDIYEQYF. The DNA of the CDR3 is TGTGCCTGGAGTTCAGGGGGTGACATCTACGAGCAGTACTTC.

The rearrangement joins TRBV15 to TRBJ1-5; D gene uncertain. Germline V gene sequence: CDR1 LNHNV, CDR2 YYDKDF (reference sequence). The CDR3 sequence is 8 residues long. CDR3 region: CSNQPQHF. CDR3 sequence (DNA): TGTAGCAATCAGCCCCAGCATTTT.

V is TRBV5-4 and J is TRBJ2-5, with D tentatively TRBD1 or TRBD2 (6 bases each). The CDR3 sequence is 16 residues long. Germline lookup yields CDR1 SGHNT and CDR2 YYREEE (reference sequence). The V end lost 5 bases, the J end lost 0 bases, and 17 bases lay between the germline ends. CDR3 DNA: TGTGCCAGCAGACGCTACGAAGGGGGGCACCAAGAGACCCAGTACTTC. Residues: CASRRYEGGHQETQYF.

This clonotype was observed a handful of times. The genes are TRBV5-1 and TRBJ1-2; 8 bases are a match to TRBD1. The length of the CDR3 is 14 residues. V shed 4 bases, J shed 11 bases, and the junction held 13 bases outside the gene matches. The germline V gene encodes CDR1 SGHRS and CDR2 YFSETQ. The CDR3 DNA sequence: TGCGCCAGCAGCCACGGACAGGGTCAAACCGTGTACACCTTC. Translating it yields CASSHGQGQTVYTF.

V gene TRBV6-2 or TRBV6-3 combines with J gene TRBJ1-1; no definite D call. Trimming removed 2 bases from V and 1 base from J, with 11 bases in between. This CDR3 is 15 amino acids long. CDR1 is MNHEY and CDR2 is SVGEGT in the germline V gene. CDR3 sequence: CASSYTGQANTEAFF. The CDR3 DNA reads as TGTGCCAGCAGTTACACCGGGCAGGCGAACACTGAAGCTTTCTTT.

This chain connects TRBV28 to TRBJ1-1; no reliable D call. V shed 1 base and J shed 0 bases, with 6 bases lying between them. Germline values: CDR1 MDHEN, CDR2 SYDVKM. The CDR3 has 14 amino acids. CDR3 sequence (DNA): TGTGCCAGCAGTTTATTGACCGTGAACACTGAAGCTTTCTTT. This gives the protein CASSLLTVNTEAFF.

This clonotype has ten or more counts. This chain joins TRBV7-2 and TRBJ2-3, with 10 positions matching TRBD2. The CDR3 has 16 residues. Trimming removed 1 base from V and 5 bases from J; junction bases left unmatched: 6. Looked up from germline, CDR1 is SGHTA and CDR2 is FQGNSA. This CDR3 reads CASSLEVAGGGDTQYF. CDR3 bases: TGTGCCAGCAGCTTAGAAGTAGCGGGAGGCGGAGATACGCAGTATTTT.

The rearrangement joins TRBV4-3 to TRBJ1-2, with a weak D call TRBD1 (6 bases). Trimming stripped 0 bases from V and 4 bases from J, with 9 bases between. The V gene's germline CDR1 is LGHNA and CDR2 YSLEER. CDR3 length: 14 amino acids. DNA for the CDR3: TGCGCCAGCAGCCAAGATGCCAGGGGCTATGGCTACACCTTC. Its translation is CASSQDARGYGYTF.

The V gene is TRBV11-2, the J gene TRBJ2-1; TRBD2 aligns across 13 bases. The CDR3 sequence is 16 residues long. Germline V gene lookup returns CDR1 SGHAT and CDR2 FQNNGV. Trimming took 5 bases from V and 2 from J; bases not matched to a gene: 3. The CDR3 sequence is CASSRGLAGTYNEQFF. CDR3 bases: TGTGCCAGCAGCCGGGGACTAGCGGGGACCTACAATGAGCAGTTCTTC.

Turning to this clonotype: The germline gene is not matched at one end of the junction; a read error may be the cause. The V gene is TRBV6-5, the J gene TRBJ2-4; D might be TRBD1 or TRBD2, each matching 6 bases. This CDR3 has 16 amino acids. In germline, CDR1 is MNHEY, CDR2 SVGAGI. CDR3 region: CASSSPRGLSKNSQYF. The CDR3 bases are TGTGCCAGCAGTTCCCCCCGGGGGCTTTCCAAAAACAGTCAGTACTTC.

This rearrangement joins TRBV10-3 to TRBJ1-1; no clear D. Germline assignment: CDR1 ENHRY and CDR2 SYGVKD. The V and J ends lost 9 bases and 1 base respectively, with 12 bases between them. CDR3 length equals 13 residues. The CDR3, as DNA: TGTGCCATTACAAATACGAGGAACACTGAAGCTTTCTTT. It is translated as CAITNTRNTEAFF.

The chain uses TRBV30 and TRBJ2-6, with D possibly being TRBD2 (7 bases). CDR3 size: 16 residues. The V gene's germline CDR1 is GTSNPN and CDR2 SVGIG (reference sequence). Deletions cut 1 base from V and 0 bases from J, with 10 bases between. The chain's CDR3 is CAWSEGGFSGANVLTF. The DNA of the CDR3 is TGTGCCTGGAGTGAGGGGGGGTTCTCTGGGGCCAACGTCCTGACTTTC. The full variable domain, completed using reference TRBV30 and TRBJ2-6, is SQTIHQWPATLVQPVGSPLSLECTVEGTSNPNLYWYRQAAGRGLQLLFYSVGIGQISSEVPQNLSASRPQDRQFILSSKKLLLSDSGFYLCAWSEGGFSGANVLTFGAGSRLTVL.

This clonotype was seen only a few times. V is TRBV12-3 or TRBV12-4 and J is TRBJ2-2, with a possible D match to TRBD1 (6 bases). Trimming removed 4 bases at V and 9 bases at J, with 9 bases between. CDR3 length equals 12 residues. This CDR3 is CASSSQGRELFF. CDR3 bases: TGTGCCAGCAGTTCACAGGGAAGGGAGCTGTTTTTT.

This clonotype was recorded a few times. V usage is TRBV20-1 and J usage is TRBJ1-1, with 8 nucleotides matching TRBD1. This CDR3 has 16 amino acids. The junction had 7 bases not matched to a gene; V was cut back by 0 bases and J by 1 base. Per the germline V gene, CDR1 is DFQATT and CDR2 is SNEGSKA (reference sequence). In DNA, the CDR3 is TGCAGTGCTAGAGATTTAACCGGACAGGGGAACACTGAAGCTTTCTTT. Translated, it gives CSARDLTGQGNTEAFF.

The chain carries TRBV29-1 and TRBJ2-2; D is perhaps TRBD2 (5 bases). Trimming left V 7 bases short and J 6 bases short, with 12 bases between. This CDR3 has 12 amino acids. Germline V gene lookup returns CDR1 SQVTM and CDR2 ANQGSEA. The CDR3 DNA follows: TGCAGCGCAGCAGAGGGTTCCGGGGAGCTGTTTTTT. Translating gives CSAAEGSGELFF.

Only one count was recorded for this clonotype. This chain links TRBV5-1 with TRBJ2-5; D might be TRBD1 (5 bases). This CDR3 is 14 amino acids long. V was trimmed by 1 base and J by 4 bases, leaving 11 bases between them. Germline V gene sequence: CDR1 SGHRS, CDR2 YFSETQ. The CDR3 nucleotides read TGCGCCAGCAGCTTGCTTTCAGGGTTAGAGACCCAGTACTTC. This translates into CASSLLSGLETQYF.